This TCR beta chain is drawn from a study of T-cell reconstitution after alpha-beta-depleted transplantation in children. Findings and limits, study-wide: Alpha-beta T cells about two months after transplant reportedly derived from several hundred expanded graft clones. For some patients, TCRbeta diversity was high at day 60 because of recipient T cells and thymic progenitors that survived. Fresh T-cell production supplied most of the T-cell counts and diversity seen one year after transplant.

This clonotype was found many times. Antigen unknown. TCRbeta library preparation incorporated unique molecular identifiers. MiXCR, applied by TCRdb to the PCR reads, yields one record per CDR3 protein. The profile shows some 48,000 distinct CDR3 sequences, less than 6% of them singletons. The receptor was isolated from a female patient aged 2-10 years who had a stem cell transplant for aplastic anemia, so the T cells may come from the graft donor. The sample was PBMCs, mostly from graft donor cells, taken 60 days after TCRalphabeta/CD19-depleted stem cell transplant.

The CDR3 is CASSFQRDYNEQFF. The CDR3 region has the DNA TGCGCCAGCAGCTTCCAGCGGGACTACAATGAGCAGTTCTTC. The chain is built from TRBV5-1 and TRBJ2-1, with 7 nucleotides matching TRBD2. J gave up 3 bases and V 2 bases, and 2 bases lay outside the gene matches. The CDR3 spans 14 residues. Germline assignment: CDR1 SGHRS and CDR2 YFSETQ.